This paragraph reports one TCR beta chain. Its target is unknown. The data originate from a study of OX40 agonist ivuxolimab in advanced cancers. The overall study: Anti-PD-1, anti-PD-L1 or anti-CTLA-4 therapy given earlier was allowed, and approximately 40% had some.

Study findings and constraints: Some of the lowest clonal expansion was seen in partial responders at 0.1-3.0 mg/kg.

Systemic immunosuppression or a history of autoimmune disease excluded patients. V lost 0 bases to trimming and J lost 8 bases; unmatched junction nucleotides: 5. This CDR3 is 14 amino acids long. Per the germline V gene, CDR1 is MGHRA and CDR2 is YSYEKL. The data were produced by immunoSEQ multiplex PCR, yet TCRdb's version contains in-frame clones alone and is incomplete. The repertoire holds some 77,000 clones, more than 75% seen once, with roughly 6.3% in the top ten. This clonotype was sampled from an adult with an advanced solid tumor such as melanoma, head and neck, liver or kidney cancer. The material was CD4+ or CD8+ T cells sorted from blood, obtained in a trial of the OX40 agonist ivuxolimab. J is TRBJ2-3 and V is TRBV4-1; 7 bases fit TRBD2. CDR3 in DNA: TGCGCCAGCAGCCAAGATCGGGAGGCGACTACGCAGTATTTT. Translation: CASSQDREATTQYF.